A selection of T cell receptor beta chains follows, all from one sample in a study of blood T cell repertoires in COVID-19. Using immunoSEQ multiplex PCR, the repertoire was profiled, and TCRdb retains in-frame clones only, with some absent. The sample lists about 280,000 clones, roughly 86% seen once, with about 11% in the top ten. What was sequenced was peripheral blood. These receptor sequences come from a young woman with COVID-19, enrolled during active disease. Both conserved end residues are part of each CDR3. Fields, in order: D gene, J gene, V gene, clone size, CDR3 DNA, CDR3 protein. D genes are given only for firm matches. Size tells how often a clone was seen (once, few, many) or the class of an expanded clone, and some rows leave it out.

>TRBD1|TRBJ2-5|TRBV5-1|.
TGCGCCAGCAGAGCCGGGACAGCGCAAGAGACCCAGTACTTC
CASRAGTAQETQYF
>TRBD1|TRBJ1-2|TRBV7-9|.
TGTGCCAGCAGCTTAGGGGACAGGGCCGGGGGTTTTGGCTACACCTTC
CASSLGDRAGGFGYTF
>TRBD1|TRBJ1-3|TRBV19|many
TGTGCCAGTAGTATGGACAGGGGCTCTGGAAACACCATATATTTT
CASSMDRGSGNTIYF
>TRBD1|TRBJ1-3|TRBV3-1/TRBV3-2|.
TGTGCCAGCAGCCCAGGGGGTATGACTGGAAACACCATATATTTT
CASSPGGMTGNTIYF
>TRBD2|TRBJ2-7|TRBV5-4|few
TGTGCCAGCAGCTTGGGGCCTAGCGGGAGGTACGAGCAGTACTTC
CASSLGPSGRYEQYF
>TRBD1|TRBJ1-6|TRBV18|.
TGTGCCAGCTCACCGAACAGGGGGGGATCCTATAATTCACCCCTCCACTTT
CASSPNRGGSYNSPLHF
>TRBD1|TRBJ1-3|TRBV6-5|.
TGTGCCAGCAATGCGCGGGACAGTCCTGGAAACACCATATATTTT
CASNARDSPGNTIYF
>TRBD2|TRBJ2-1|TRBV19|.
TGTGCCAGTACCCCGGGACTAGCGGGAGCTGCTGAGCAGTTCTTC
CASTPGLAGAAEQFF
>TRBD1|TRBJ2-7|TRBV11-2|.
TGTGCCAGCAGCCCCCGACAGGGTGTTTTGCCCTACGAGCAGTACTTC
CASSPRQGVLPYEQYF
>TRBD2|TRBJ2-7|TRBV6-6|.
TGTGCCAGCCGACTAGCGCCCGCCTACGAGCAGTACTTC
CASRLAPAYEQYF
>.|TRBJ2-7|TRBV10-3|.
TGTGCCATCAGTGAGTACAGTACGGGGGAGCAGTACTTC
CAISEYSTGEQYF
>.|TRBJ1-5|TRBV11-2|.
TGTGCCAGCAGCCTAGGGGCAGGGTCAGGGCAGCCCCAGCATTTT
CASSLGAGSGQPQHF
>.|TRBJ2-6|TRBV9|.
TGTGCCAGCAGCGCAGGGCCGGGGGCCAACGTCCTGACTTTC
CASSAGPGANVLTF
>.|TRBJ2-1|TRBV2|.
TGTGCCAGCAACCTGGCCAACAATGAGCAGTTCTTC
CASNLANNEQFF
>TRBD1|TRBJ1-1|TRBV19|.
TGTGCCAGTAGGACGACAGGGACTCTGAACACTGAAGCTTTCTTT
CASRTTGTLNTEAFF
>.|TRBJ1-1|TRBV2|.
TGTGCCAGTTCGGGAGTGGTGTTAACTGAAGCTTTCTTT
CASSGVVLTEAFF
>TRBD1|TRBJ1-6|TRBV30|few
TGTGCCTGGAGGGGACAGGCGCCTAATTCACCCCTCCACTTT
CAWRGQAPNSPLHF
>.|TRBJ2-7|TRBV19|.
TGTGCCAGTAGTATCACAGGGACCCACGAGCAGTACTTC
CASSITGTHEQYF
>.|TRBJ1-4|TRBV29-1|.
TGCAGCGTTGAACGGACAGAGGGTGAAAAACTGTTTTTT
CSVERTEGEKLFF
>TRBD1|TRBJ1-2|TRBV29-1|.
TGCAGCGTTGGACAGGGGGTGGCGGGCTACACCTTC
CSVGQGVAGYTF
>TRBD2|TRBJ2-1|TRBV11-3|.
TGTGCCAGCAGCTCCGGGAGCGGGAACTACAATGAGCAGTTCTTC
CASSSGSGNYNEQFF
>.|TRBJ2-7|TRBV10-3|.
TGTGCCATCAGTGAGTCGGAGGGGGGGAGCGACGAGCAGTACTTC
CAISESEGGSDEQYF
>TRBD1|TRBJ2-3|TRBV3-1/TRBV3-2|.
TGTGCCAGCAGCCAATCGGGACAGTACACAGATACGCAGTATTTT
CASSQSGQYTDTQYF
>.|TRBJ2-1|TRBV19|.
TGTGCCACCACGAGTTCTGACTCCTACAATGAGCAGTTCTTC
CATTSSDSYNEQFF
>TRBD2|TRBJ2-2|TRBV19|.
TGTGCCAGTAGTCGGCAGACTAGCGGGATCACCGGGGAGCTGTTTTTT
CASSRQTSGITGELFF
>.|TRBJ2-2|TRBV19|.
TGTGCCAGTACCCGGGAATCCGCGAACACCGGGGAGCTGTTTTTT
CASTRESANTGELFF
>TRBD1|TRBJ1-5|TRBV29-1|few
TGCAGCGTTATACAGGGGGGCAATCAGCCCCAGCATTTT
CSVIQGGNQPQHF
>.|TRBJ2-7|TRBV5-4|.
TGTGCCAGCAGCGACATACCACCCAGGGATACCTACGAGCAGTACTTC
CASSDIPPRDTYEQYF
>.|TRBJ2-7|TRBV27|once
TGTGCCAGCAGTCCTCGTAAACTTCCCTACGAGCAGTACTTC
CASSPRKLPYEQYF
>TRBD2|TRBJ2-5|TRBV25-1|.
TGTGCCAGCAGTGAAGCCACTAGCGGGATGAAGACCCAGTACTTC
CASSEATSGMKTQYF
>.|TRBJ1-2|TRBV5-6|.
TGTGCCAGCAGCTTGGCAACGCTGGCGGGCTATGGCTACACCTTC
CASSLATLAGYGYTF
>.|TRBJ1-5|TRBV28|once
TGTGCCAGCAGTTTACGGCGACAGATTTTTAGCAATCAGCCCCAGCATTTT
CASSLRRQIFSNQPQHF
>TRBD1|TRBJ2-4|TRBV6-1|once
TGTGCCAGCAGTGAAACAGGGGCAAGGAAAAACATTCAGTACTTC
CASSETGARKNIQYF
>.|TRBJ2-7|TRBV6-5|.
TGTGCCAGCAGTTACTCGATCTCCGGGGGAGAGGAGCAGTACTTC
CASSYSISGGEEQYF
>.|TRBJ1-6|TRBV24-1|.
TGTGCCACCAGTGCTGCCAGGCCAGATAATTCACCCCTCCACTTT
CATSAARPDNSPLHF
>TRBD2|TRBJ2-7|TRBV6-2/TRBV6-3|.
TGTGCCAGCAGTGGACTAGCTCCCAACGAGCAGTACTTC
CASSGLAPNEQYF
>TRBD2|TRBJ2-1|TRBV28|.
TGTGCCAGCAGTTACCGGACTAGCGGGTTTTACAATGAGCAGTTCTTC
CASSYRTSGFYNEQFF
>.|TRBJ2-7|TRBV4-2|.
TGTGCCAGCAGCCAAGATCGAAGCGCTTCCTACGAGCAGTACTTC
CASSQDRSASYEQYF
>TRBD2|TRBJ2-3|TRBV6-5|.
TGTGCCAGCAGTACTTCTAGCGGGAGGCCCGGGGAGCAGTATTTT
CASSTSSGRPGEQYF
>TRBD1|TRBJ1-6|TRBV4-2|.
TGTGCCAGCAGCCAAGGGACAGGGGATAATTCACCCCTCCACTTT
CASSQGTGDNSPLHF
>TRBD1|TRBJ1-6|TRBV15|.
TGTGCCACCAGCAGGACAGGGTCAGAATCACCCCTCCACTTT
CATSRTGSESPLHF
>.|TRBJ1-6|TRBV7-2|.
TGTGCCAGCAGCAGATCTCACAGGGTAGACTCACCCCTCCACTTT
CASSRSHRVDSPLHF
>TRBD2|TRBJ2-7|TRBV6-5|.
TGTGCCAGCAGTTGGGCTAGCGGGAGTTCGTACGAGCAGTACTTC
CASSWASGSSYEQYF
>.|TRBJ2-5|TRBV20-1|.
TGCAGTGCTAGATCTAGCGTGACCCAGTACTTC
CSARSSVTQYF
>.|TRBJ2-1|TRBV5-5|.
TGTGCCAGCAGCTCACCGCGGGGCGATGAGCAGTTCTTC
CASSSPRGDEQFF
>TRBD1|TRBJ2-5|TRBV11-2|few
TGTGCCAGCAGCTTAGTCTCCGGGACAGGGTTAGAGACCCAGTACTTC
CASSLVSGTGLETQYF
>TRBD1|TRBJ2-1|TRBV6-5|.
TGTGCCAGCACCCAGACAGGGAGCTCCTACAATGAGCAGTTCTTC
CASTQTGSSYNEQFF
>.|TRBJ2-1|TRBV5-6|.
TGTGCCAGCAGCTTGTCCCGGGGTAATGTATTACGTGAGCAGTTCTTC
CASSLSRGNVLREQFF
>.|TRBJ2-7|TRBV6-5|.
TGTGCCAGCAGTTACTCGGCGGGCCCCTACGAGCAGTACTTC
CASSYSAGPYEQYF